The 15 T cell receptor beta chains reported below all come from one sample, sequenced in a study of beta chain features in type 1 diabetes. The authors reverse transcribed all of the isolated RNA, so sequencing captured expressed TCRB transcripts. Clones were sequenced by immunoSEQ multiplex PCR, and TCRdb holds only the in-frame ones, with some missing. The sample has around 240,000 clones, about 71% seen once; the top ten hold around 0.05%. Sequencing used naive CD4+ T cells from blood. The source is a man aged 25-45 years in good health.

The rearrangement links TRBV6-5 to TRBJ2-3, with 7 bases lining up with TRBD2. The germline V gene encodes CDR1 MNHEY and CDR2 SVGAGI. The CDR3 sequence is 13 residues long. J lost 4 bases, V lost 5 bases, and 3 bases had no gene match. The CDR3 coding sequence is TGTGCCAGCAGTCGCGGGAGAGCAGATACGCAGTATTTT. It is translated as CASSRGRADTQYF.

This chain links TRBV6-5 with TRBJ2-7; 9 bases map to TRBD2. J was trimmed by 3 bases and V by 8 bases; bases with no gene match: 5. This CDR3 is 13 amino acids long. In germline, CDR1 is MNHEY, CDR2 SVGAGI. In nucleotides, the CDR3 is TGTGCCAGCGGGCAAGCGGGGGGCTACGAGCAGTACTTC. Translating it yields CASGQAGGYEQYF.

This sequence joins TRBV30 and TRBJ2-3; 10 positions match TRBD2. CDR1 and CDR2 (germline): GTSNPN, SVGIG (reference sequence). This CDR3 region has 15 residues. V lost 1 base and J lost 5; bases outside the gene matches: 6. The CDR3 here is CAWSGAGGPRDTQYF. The CDR3 nucleotides read TGTGCCTGGAGTGGAGCGGGAGGGCCCAGAGATACGCAGTATTTT.

The gene calls are TRBV7-2 and TRBJ2-5; D gene uncertain. With 2 bases removed from V and 5 bases from J, the gap between germline ends came to 9 bases. This CDR3 is built from 13 residues. Germline CDR1 reads SGHTA; CDR2 reads FQGNSA. CDR3 coding DNA: TGTGCCAGCAGCTTATTGGGAAGGGAGACCCAGTACTTC. This encodes CASSLLGRETQYF.

The chain uses TRBV5-1 and TRBJ2-3; maybe TRBD2 (6 bases). Germline assignment: CDR1 SGHRS and CDR2 YFSETQ. Trimming removed 7 bases from V and 2 bases from J, with 11 bases in between. The CDR3 length is 13 residues. The CDR3 DNA follows: TGCGCCAGCGGAACGGGGGACACAGATACGCAGTATTTT. Translating it yields CASGTGDTDTQYF.

The chain combines TRBV30 with TRBJ2-2; D gene ambiguous. The CDR3 covers 13 residues. Germline values: CDR1 GTSNPN, CDR2 SVGIG (reference sequence). Trimming removed 3 bases at V and 6 bases at J, with 11 bases between. The CDR3 DNA reads TGTGCCTGGAGCGCCGCCGAGCCCGGGGAGCTGTTTTTT. Its protein is CAWSAAEPGELFF. The full variable domain, completed using reference TRBV30 and TRBJ2-2, is SQTIHQWPATLVQPVGSPLSLECTVEGTSNPNLYWYRQAAGRGLQLLFYSVGIGQISSEVPQNLSASRPQDRQFILSSKKLLLSDSGFYLCAWSAAEPGELFFGEGSRLTVL.

This chain connects TRBV28 to TRBJ2-1; D may be TRBD1 or TRBD2 (6 bases each). From germline, CDR1 is MDHEN and CDR2 SYDVKM. The length of the CDR3 is 13 residues. Trimming pared 6 bases from V and 9 bases from J, leaving 15 bases between. The CDR3 is CASSRPGGGEQFF. DNA for the CDR3: TGTGCCAGCAGCCGTCCCGGGGGCGGTGAGCAGTTCTTC.

CDR3 protein: CASSLRATEDEQYF. DNA of the CDR3: TGTGCCAGCAGCTTAAGGGCGACTGAGGACGAGCAGTACTTC. V and J are TRBV7-2 and TRBJ2-7; D is unclear. The CDR3 spans 14 residues. V gave up 2 bases and J gave up 5 bases, with 13 bases separating them. Germline assignment: CDR1 SGHTA and CDR2 FQGNSA.

The chain uses TRBV25-1 and TRBJ2-3, with 11 positions matching TRBD2. With V trimmed by 7 bases and J by 1 base, 10 bases remained unmatched. Germline V gives CDR1 MGHDK, CDR2 SYGVNS. This CDR3 contains 17 residues. This chain's CDR3 is CASNRRGLADRTDTQYF. CDR3 DNA: TGTGCCAGCAATCGAAGGGGACTAGCGGACCGCACAGATACGCAGTATTTT.

The genes are TRBV29-1 and TRBJ1-2; D is undetermined. The CDR3 loop spans 16 amino acids. Germline values: CDR1 SQVTM, CDR2 ANQGSEA. Trimming pared 2 bases from V and 1 base from J, leaving 17 bases between. CDR3 sequence reads: CSVEQEFQGRNYGYTF. The CDR3 DNA follows: TGCAGCGTTGAACAGGAATTCCAAGGGCGTAACTATGGCTACACCTTC.

This chain connects TRBV4-2 to TRBJ2-3; D is perhaps TRBD1 (6 bases). The CDR3 spans 12 residues. Germline CDR1 reads LGHNA; CDR2 reads YNFKEQ. V gave up 5 bases and J gave up 11 bases, with 14 bases separating them. This CDR3 is CASSAGDPRQYF. As DNA, the CDR3 is TGTGCCAGCAGCGCAGGGGACCCGAGGCAGTATTTT.

The chain joins TRBV30 to TRBJ2-1; perhaps TRBD1 as D (5 bases). CDR3 length: 11 amino acids. Deletions cut 4 bases from V and 8 bases from J, with 9 bases between. Germline V CDR1 and CDR2: GTSNPN, SVGIG (reference sequence). CDR3 sequence reads: CAWIMGHEQFF. In DNA, the CDR3 is TGTGCCTGGATAATGGGGCATGAGCAGTTCTTC.

In this sample, this clone turned up a few times. The chain combines TRBV30 with TRBJ2-5, with TRBD2 matching 7 bases. The ends lost 3 bases at V and 7 bases at J; junction bases unmatched: 11. Germline lookup yields CDR1 GTSNPN and CDR2 SVGIG (reference sequence). The CDR3 contains 14 residues. This chain's CDR3 is CAWRASGTPGTQYF. The CDR3 region has the DNA TGTGCCTGGAGGGCGAGCGGGACCCCGGGGACCCAGTACTTC.

Comment on this clone: Within the sample, other DNA sequences also encode this same CDR3. This chain joins TRBV7-9 and TRBJ2-1, with 8 bases aligning to TRBD1. Per germline, CDR1 SEHNR and CDR2 FQNEAQ (reference sequence). The CDR3 loop spans 14 amino acids. With V trimmed by 1 base and J by 4 bases, 0 bases remained unmatched. The DNA for the CDR3 is TGTGCCAGCAGCTTAGACAGGGGGTACAATGAGCAGTTCTTC. Translation gives CASSLDRGYNEQFF. Based on the CDR3 plus reference TRBV7-9 and TRBJ2-1, the full variable domain is DTGVSQNPRHKITKRGQNVTFRCDPISEHNRLYWYRQTLGQGPEFLTYFQNEAQLEKSRLLSDRFSAERPKGSFSTLEIQRTEQGDSAMYLCASSLDRGYNEQFFGPGTRLTVL.

The genes are TRBV30 and TRBJ2-7; D is unresolved. Germline lookup yields CDR1 GTSNPN and CDR2 SVGIG (reference sequence). Trimming removed 0 bases at V and 2 bases at J, with 17 bases between. The CDR3 length is 16 residues. The CDR3 nucleotides read TGTGCCTGGAGTGTGGGTAATAGCCGGCCCCCCTACGAGCAGTACTTC. It codes for CAWSVGNSRPPYEQYF.